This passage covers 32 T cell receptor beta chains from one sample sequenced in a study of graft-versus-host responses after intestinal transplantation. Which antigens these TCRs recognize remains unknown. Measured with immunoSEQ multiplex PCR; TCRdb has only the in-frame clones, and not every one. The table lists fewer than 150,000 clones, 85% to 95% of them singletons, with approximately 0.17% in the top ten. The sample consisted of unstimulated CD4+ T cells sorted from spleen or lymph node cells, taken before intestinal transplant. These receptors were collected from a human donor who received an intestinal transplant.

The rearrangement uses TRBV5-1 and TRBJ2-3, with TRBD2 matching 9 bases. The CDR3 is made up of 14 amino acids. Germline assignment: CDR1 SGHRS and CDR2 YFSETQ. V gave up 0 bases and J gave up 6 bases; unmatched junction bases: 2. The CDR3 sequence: CASSLASGGDTQYF. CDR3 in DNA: TGCGCCAGCAGCTTGGCAAGCGGGGGGGATACGCAGTATTTT.

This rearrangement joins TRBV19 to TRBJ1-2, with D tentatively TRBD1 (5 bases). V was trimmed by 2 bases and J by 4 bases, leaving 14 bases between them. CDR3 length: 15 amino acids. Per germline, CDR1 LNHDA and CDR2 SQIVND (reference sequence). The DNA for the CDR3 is TGTGCCAGTAGTATACGGGCGACAGCCCCCTATGGCTACACCTTC. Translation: CASSIRATAPYGYTF.

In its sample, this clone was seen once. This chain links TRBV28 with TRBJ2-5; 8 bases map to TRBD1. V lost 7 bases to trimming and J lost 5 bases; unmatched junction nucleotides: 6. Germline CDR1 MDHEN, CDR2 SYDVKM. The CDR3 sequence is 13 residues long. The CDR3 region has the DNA TGTGCCAGCACTCCAGGGGGCGCGGAGACCCAGTACTTC. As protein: CASTPGGAETQYF.

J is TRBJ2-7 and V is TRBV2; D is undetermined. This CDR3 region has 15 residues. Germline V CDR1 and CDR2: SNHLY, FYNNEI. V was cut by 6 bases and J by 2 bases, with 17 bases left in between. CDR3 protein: CASRQTAAATYEQYF. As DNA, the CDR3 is TGTGCCAGCAGACAGACGGCCGCGGCTACCTACGAGCAGTACTTC.

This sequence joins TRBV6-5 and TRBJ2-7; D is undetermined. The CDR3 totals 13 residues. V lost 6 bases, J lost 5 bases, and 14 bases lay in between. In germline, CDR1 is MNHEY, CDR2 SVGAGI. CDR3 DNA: TGTGCCAGCAGGCGGCCACCAGCCCACGAGCAGTACTTC. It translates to CASRRPPAHEQYF.

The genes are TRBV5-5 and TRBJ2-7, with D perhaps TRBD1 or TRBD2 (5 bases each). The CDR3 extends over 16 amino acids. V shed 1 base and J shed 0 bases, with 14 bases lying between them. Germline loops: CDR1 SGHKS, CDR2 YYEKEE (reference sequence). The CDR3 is CASSLWGRQSSYEQYF. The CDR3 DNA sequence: TGTGCCAGCAGCTTGTGGGGGAGACAGAGCTCCTACGAGCAGTACTTC.

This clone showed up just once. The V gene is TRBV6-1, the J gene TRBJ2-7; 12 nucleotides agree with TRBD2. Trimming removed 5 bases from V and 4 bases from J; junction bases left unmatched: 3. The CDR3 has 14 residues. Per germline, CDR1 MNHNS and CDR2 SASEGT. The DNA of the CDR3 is TGTGCCAGCAGTTTCACTAGCGGGGGGTACGAGCAGTACTTC. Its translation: CASSFTSGGYEQYF.

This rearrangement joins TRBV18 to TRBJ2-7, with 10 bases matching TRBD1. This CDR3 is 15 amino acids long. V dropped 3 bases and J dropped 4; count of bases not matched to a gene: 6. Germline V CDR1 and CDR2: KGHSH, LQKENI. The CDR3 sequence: CASSPSGTGVYEQYF. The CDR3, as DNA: TGTGCCAGCTCACCGTCCGGGACAGGGGTGTACGAGCAGTACTTC.

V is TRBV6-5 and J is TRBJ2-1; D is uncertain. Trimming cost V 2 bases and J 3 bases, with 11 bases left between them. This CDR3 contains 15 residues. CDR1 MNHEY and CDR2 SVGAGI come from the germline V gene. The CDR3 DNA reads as TGTGCCAGCAGTTACACGGCGGACGACTACAATGAGCAGTTCTTC. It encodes CASSYTADDYNEQFF.

CDR3 loop: CARSRTSPGNEQFF. DNA for the CDR3: TGTGCCAGAAGCCGGACTAGCCCGGGCAATGAGCAGTTCTTC. The gene calls are TRBV5-3 and TRBJ2-1; 8 nucleotides line up with TRBD2. TRBV5-3 is designated an ORF whose function remains uncertain. The V gene end was trimmed by 4 bases and the J gene end by 6 bases; junction bases not matched to a gene: 6. The CDR3 contains 14 residues.

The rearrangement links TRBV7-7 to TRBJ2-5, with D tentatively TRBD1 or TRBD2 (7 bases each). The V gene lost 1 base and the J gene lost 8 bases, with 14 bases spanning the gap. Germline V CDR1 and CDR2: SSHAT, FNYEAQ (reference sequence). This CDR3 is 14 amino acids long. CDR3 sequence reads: CASSLGSGGDTQYF. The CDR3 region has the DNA TGTGCCAGCAGCTTAGGTTCAGGGGGGGATACCCAGTACTTC.

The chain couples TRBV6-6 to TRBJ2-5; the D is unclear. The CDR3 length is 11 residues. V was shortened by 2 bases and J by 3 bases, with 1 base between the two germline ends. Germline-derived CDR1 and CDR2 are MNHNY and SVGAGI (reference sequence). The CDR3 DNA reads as TGTGCCAGCAGTTACGAAGAGACCCAGTACTTC. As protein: CASSYEETQYF.

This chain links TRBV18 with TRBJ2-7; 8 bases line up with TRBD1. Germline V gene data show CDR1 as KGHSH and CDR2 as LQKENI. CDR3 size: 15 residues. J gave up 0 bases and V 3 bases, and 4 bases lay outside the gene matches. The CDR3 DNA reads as TGTGCCAGCTCACCTACCACAGGGGGCTCCTACGAGCAGTACTTC. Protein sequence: CASSPTTGGSYEQYF.

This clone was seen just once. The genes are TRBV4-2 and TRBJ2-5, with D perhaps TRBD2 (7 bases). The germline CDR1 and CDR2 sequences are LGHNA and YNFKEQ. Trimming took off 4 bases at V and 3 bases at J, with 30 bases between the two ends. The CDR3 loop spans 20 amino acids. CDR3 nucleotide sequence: TGTGCCAGCAGCCCGGATTGGTGGTTGGGGGGGGCCCAAGGAGAAGAGACCCAGTACTTC. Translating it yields CASSPDWWLGGAQGEETQYF.

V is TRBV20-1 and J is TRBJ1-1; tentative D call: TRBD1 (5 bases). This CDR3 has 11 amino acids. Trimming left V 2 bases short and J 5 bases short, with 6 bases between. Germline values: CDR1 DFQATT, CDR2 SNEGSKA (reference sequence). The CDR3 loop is CSARKGTEAFF. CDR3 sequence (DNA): TGCAGTGCTAGAAAGGGGACTGAAGCTTTCTTT.

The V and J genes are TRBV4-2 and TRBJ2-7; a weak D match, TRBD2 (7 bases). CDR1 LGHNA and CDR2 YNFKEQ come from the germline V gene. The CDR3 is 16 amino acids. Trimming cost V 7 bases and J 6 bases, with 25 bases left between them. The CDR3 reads CASTPTLGGGRREQYF. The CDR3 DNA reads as TGTGCCAGCACGCCCACTCTTGGGGGGGGGCGTCGCGAGCAGTACTTC.

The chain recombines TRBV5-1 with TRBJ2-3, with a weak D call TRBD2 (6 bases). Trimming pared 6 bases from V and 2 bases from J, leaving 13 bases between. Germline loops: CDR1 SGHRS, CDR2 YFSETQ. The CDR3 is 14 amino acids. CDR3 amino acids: CASTGDFSTDTQYF. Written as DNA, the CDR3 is TGCGCCAGCACGGGGGACTTCTCCACAGATACGCAGTATTTT.

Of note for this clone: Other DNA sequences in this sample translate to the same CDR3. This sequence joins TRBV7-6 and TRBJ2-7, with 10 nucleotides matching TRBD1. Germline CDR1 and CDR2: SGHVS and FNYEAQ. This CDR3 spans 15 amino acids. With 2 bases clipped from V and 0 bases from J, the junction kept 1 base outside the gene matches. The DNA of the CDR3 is TGTGCCAGCAGCTTAAGGACAGGGGGCTCCTACGAGCAGTACTTC. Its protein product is CASSLRTGGSYEQYF.

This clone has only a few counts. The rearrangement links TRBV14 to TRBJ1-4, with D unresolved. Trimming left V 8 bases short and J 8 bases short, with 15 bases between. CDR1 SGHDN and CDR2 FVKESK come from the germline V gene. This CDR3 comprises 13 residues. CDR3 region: CASAPEGGEKLFF. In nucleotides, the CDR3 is TGTGCCAGCGCTCCCGAGGGTGGGGAAAAACTGTTTTTT.

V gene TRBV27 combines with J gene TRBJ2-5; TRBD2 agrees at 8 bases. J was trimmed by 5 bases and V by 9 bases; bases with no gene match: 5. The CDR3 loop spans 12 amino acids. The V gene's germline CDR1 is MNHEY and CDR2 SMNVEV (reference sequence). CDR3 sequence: CASATSDETQYF. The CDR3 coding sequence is TGTGCCAGTGCGACTAGCGATGAGACCCAGTACTTC.

CDR3 residues: CASSRQSNTGELFF. CDR3 bases: TGTGCCAGCAGTCGACAGTCGAACACCGGGGAGCTGTTTTTT. The gene calls are TRBV6-5 and TRBJ2-2; D perhaps matches TRBD1 (5 bases). Trimming pared 5 bases from V and 0 bases from J, leaving 7 bases between. Germline CDR1 is MNHEY and CDR2 is SVGAGI. This CDR3 is 14 amino acids long.

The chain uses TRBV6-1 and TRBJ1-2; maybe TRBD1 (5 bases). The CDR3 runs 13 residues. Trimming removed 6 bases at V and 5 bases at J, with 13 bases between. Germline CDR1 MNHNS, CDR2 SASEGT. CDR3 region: CASRPRGEYGYTF. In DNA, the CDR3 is TGTGCCAGCAGGCCGAGGGGCGAGTATGGCTACACCTTC.

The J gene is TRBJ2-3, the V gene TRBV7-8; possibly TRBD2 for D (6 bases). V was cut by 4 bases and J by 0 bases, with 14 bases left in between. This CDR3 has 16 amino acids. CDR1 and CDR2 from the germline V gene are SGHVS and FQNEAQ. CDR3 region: CASSSLATTSTDTQYF. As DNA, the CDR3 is TGTGCCAGCAGCTCTCTAGCGACGACTAGCACAGATACGCAGTATTTT. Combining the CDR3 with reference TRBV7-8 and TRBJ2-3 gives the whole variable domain GAGVSQSPRYKVAKRGQDVALRCDPISGHVSLFWYQQALGQGPEFLTYFQNEAQLDKSGLPSDRFFAERPEGSVSTLKIQRTQQEDSAVYLCASSSLATTSTDTQYFGPGTRLTVL.

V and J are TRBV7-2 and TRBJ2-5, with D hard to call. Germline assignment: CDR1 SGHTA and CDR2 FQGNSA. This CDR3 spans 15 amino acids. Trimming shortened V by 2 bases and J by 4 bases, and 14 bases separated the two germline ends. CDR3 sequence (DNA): TGTGCCAGCAGCTTAACGGCAGTACGGAGAGAGACCCAGTACTTC. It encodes CASSLTAVRRETQYF.

In DNA form, the CDR3 reads TGTGCCAGCAGTGCCTACGAGCAGTACTTC. This translates into CASSAYEQYF. The genes are TRBV6-5 and TRBJ2-7; no clear D gene. The CDR3 extends over 10 amino acids. Trimming shortened V by 5 bases and J by 2 bases, and 1 base separated the two germline ends. Germline assignment: CDR1 MNHEY and CDR2 SVGAGI.

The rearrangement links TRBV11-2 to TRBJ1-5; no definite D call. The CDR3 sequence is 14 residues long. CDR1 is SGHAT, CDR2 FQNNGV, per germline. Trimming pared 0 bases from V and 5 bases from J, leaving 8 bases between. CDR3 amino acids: CASSLDPRHQPQHF. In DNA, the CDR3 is TGTGCCAGCAGCTTAGATCCCAGGCATCAGCCCCAGCATTTT.

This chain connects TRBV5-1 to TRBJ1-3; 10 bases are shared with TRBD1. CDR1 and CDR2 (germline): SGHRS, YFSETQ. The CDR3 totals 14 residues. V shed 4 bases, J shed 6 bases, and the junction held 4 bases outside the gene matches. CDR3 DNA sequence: TGCGCCAGCAGCACCGGACAGGGGGAAAACACCATATATTTT. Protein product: CASSTGQGENTIYF.

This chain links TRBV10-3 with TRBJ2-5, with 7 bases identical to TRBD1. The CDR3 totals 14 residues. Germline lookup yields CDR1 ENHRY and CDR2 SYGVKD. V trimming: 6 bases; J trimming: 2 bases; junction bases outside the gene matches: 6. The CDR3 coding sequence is TGTGCCATCAGCGGCCGGGACAGTCAAGAGACCCAGTACTTC. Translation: CAISGRDSQETQYF.

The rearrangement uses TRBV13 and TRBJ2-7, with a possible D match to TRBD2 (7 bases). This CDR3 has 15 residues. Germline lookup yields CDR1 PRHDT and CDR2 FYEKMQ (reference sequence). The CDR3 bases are TGTGTCTATCCTGCGAAGGGGGAGGGATCCTACGAGCAGTACTTC. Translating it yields CVYPAKGEGSYEQYF.

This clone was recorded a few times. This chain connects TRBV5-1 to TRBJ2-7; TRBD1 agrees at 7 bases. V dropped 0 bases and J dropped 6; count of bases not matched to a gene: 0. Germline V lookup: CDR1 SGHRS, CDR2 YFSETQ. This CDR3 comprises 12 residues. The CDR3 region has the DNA TGCGCCAGCAGCTTGGGACAGGGCGAGCAGTACTTC. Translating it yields CASSLGQGEQYF.

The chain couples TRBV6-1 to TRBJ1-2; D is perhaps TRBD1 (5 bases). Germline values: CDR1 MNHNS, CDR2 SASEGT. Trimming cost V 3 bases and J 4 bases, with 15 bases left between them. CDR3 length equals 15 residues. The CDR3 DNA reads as TGTGCCAGCAGTGAGGGACGAACTAACCTCTATGGCTACACCTTC. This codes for CASSEGRTNLYGYTF.

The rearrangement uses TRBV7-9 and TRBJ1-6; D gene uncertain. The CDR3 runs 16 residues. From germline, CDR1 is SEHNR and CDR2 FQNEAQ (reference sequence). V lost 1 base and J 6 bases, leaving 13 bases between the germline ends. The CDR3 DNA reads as TGTGCCAGCAGCTTAGGTGGCCGAGAAATTAATTCACCCCTCCACTTT. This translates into CASSLGGREINSPLHF.